These 12 T cell receptor beta chains originate from one sample sequenced in a study of OX40 agonist ivuxolimab in advanced cancers. The table came from immunoSEQ multiplex PCR; TCRdb's copy has only in-frame clones and leaves some out. The sample has 89,000 or so clones, just over 85% seen once; the top ten hold less than 0.85%. The sample consisted of CD4+ or CD8+ T cells sorted from blood, taken in a trial of the OX40 agonist ivuxolimab. These receptors originate from an adult with an advanced solid tumor such as melanoma, head and neck, liver or kidney cancer.

This rearrangement joins TRBV4-2 to TRBJ1-2; D is unresolved. The germline gives CDR1 LGHNA, CDR2 YNFKEQ. Between the trimmed V and J ends, which lost 0 bases and 8 bases, there was a span of 13 bases. This CDR3 contains 14 residues. The CDR3 region is CASSQDGQVGGYTF. The CDR3, as DNA: TGTGCCAGCAGCCAAGATGGTCAGGTAGGCGGCTACACCTTC.

This clone was recorded once. The CDR3 DNA sequence: TGTGCCAGCAGTGGGTCTCTGGGCCAAGAGACCCAGTACTTC. Translated: CASSGSLGQETQYF. The rearrangement uses TRBV28 and TRBJ2-5; the D is unclear. CDR1 and CDR2 (germline): MDHEN, SYDVKM. The V end lost 5 bases, the J end lost 1 base, and 11 bases lay between the germline ends. CDR3 length: 14 amino acids. Combining the CDR3 with reference TRBV28 and TRBJ2-5 gives the whole variable domain DVKVTQSSRYLVKRTGEKVFLECVQDMDHENMFWYRQDPGLGLRLIYFSYDVKMKEKGDIPEGYSVSREKKERFSLILESASTNQTSMYLCASSGSLGQETQYFGPGTRLLVL.

This chain uses TRBV18 with TRBJ2-3; D gene ambiguous. The CDR3 is 14 amino acids. CDR1 is KGHSH and CDR2 is LQKENI in the germline V gene. Trimming pared 3 bases from V and 4 bases from J, leaving 11 bases between. The CDR3 reads CASSPPVNPDTQYF. The CDR3 bases are TGTGCCAGCTCACCCCCTGTTAACCCAGATACGCAGTATTTT.

The chain employs TRBV9 and TRBJ2-1; 9 nucleotides align to TRBD2. CDR3 size: 19 residues. CDR1 is SGDLS and CDR2 is YYNGEE in the germline V gene. Unmatched junction bases numbered 13, after V lost 3 bases and J lost 0 bases. Here the CDR3 DNA reads TGTGCCAGCAGCGCCAGGACTAGCGTACTAAAGAGCTCCTACAATGAGCAGTTCTTC. It is translated as CASSARTSVLKSSYNEQFF.

This sequence joins TRBV9 and TRBJ2-2; tentatively, D is TRBD2 (6 bases). The V end was cut by 0 bases, the J end by 2 bases, with 11 bases between. Germline CDR1 is SGDLS and CDR2 is YYNGEE. The CDR3 loop spans 16 amino acids. The CDR3 here is CASSVVVGRNTGELFF. CDR3 in DNA: TGTGCCAGCAGCGTAGTGGTCGGGAGAAACACCGGGGAGCTGTTTTTT.

The count of this clone is one. The chain uses TRBV7-9 and TRBJ2-5, with 11 bases identical to TRBD2. Germline CDR1 and CDR2: SEHNR and FQNEAQ (reference sequence). The CDR3 spans 16 residues. The V gene end was trimmed by 5 bases and the J gene end by 1 base; junction bases not matched to a gene: 6. The CDR3 nucleotides are TGTGCCAGCAGCGTAGGACTAGCGGGTCTCCAAGAGACCCAGTACTTC. It translates to CASSVGLAGLQETQYF.

The chain's CDR3 is CASSFRVTQPQHF. CDR3 nucleotides: TGTGCCAGCAGCTTTAGGGTGACACAGCCCCAGCATTTT. This chain links TRBV5-6 with TRBJ1-5; unclear D gene. Germline V CDR1 and CDR2: SGHDT, YYEEEE. This CDR3 comprises 13 residues. Trimming left V 2 bases short and J 7 bases short, with 10 bases between.

The chain combines TRBV25-1 with TRBJ2-5; D not certain. Germline values: CDR1 MGHDK, CDR2 SYGVNS. The V gene lost 5 bases and the J gene lost 4 bases, with 14 bases spanning the gap. The CDR3 is 14 residues long. The CDR3 here is CASSPPGVGETQYF. In DNA form, the CDR3 reads TGTGCCAGCAGTCCCCCCGGAGTAGGAGAGACCCAGTACTTC.

The rearrangement uses TRBV6-6 and TRBJ2-1; D gene unclear. The CDR3 covers 11 residues. V lost 9 bases and J 3 bases, leaving 6 bases between the germline ends. Germline V lookup: CDR1 MNHNY, CDR2 SVGAGI (reference sequence). The chain's CDR3 is CASRLYNEQFF. The CDR3 DNA reads TGTGCCAGTCGTCTCTACAATGAGCAGTTCTTC.

This rearrangement joins TRBV7-2 to TRBJ2-1; no reliable D call. Germline CDR1 is SGHTA and CDR2 is FQGNSA. The length of the CDR3 is 12 residues. V was clipped by 2 bases and J by 9 bases, with 8 bases between them. In nucleotides, the CDR3 is TGTGCCAGCAGCTTATCTCAGCTTGAGCAGTTCTTC. It codes for CASSLSQLEQFF.

CDR3 coding DNA: TGTGCCAGCAGCCCCTTAACCGGGGTCCCCTACGAGCAGTACTTC. Protein: CASSPLTGVPYEQYF. V gene TRBV7-9 combines with J gene TRBJ2-7; the D gene is possibly TRBD2 (5 bases). Deletions cut 5 bases from V and 2 bases from J, with 16 bases between. CDR1 is SEHNR, CDR2 FQNEAQ, per germline (reference sequence). There are 15 residues in the CDR3.

The rearrangement uses TRBV4-3 and TRBJ1-5, with D perhaps matching TRBD1 (6 bases). Trimming left V 0 bases short and J 4 bases short, with 16 bases between. Looked up from germline, CDR1 is LGHNA and CDR2 is YSLEER. The CDR3 is 17 amino acids. The CDR3 DNA reads TGCGCCAGCAGCCAAGACCCCCCAGGGGAAGTGAATCAGCCCCAGCATTTT. Protein product: CASSQDPPGEVNQPQHF.